This TCR beta chain is drawn from a study of shared clonotypes between healthy human individuals. The protocol was immunoSEQ multiplex PCR, while the TCRdb copy is restricted to in-frame clones and leaves out a portion. The sample yields 2 million to 3 million clones, 80% to 95% seen once. This clone occurred once. The CDR3 has 14 amino acids. Trimming shortened V by 2 bases and J by 0 bases, and 7 bases separated the two germline ends. Germline V CDR1 and CDR2: MNHNS, SASEGT. What was sequenced was naive CD4+ T cells from PBMCs. Subset in this sample: CD45RA+ positively selected. V is TRBV6-1 and J is TRBJ2-5; D is unresolved. The TCR originated in a man younger than 35 in good health. Some clones in this sample may be carry-over from other donors' samples. CDR3 coding DNA: TGTGCCAGCAGTGAAAGGACCTACCAAGAGACCCAGTACTTC. Translating gives CASSERTYQETQYF.